Listed below are T cell receptor beta chains from one sample, sequenced in a study of cytomegalovirus exposure and HLA in healthy donors. Using immunoSEQ multiplex PCR, the repertoire was profiled, and TCRdb retains in-frame clones only, with some absent. The sample shows about 140,000 clones, about 86% of them seen only once. The sample consisted of PBMCs. These receptors all stem from a man aged 35 to 55 in good health and CMV-seropositive. Both conserved end residues are trimmed from each CDR3. Fields, in order: clone size, V gene, J gene, CDR3 protein. Rows may omit the clone size; those that give it use once, few, many or a size class.

size: NA; V: TRBV7-2; J: TRBJ2-1; CDR3: ASSWKRDNEQF
size: NA; V: TRBV7-3; J: TRBJ1-3; CDR3: ASSTGSSSSGNTIY
size: NA; V: TRBV30; J: TRBJ1-2; CDR3: AWSARTGRAGYT
size: NA; V: TRBV27; J: TRBJ2-1; CDR3: ASIKLAGVRNEQF
size: NA; V: TRBV5-1; J: TRBJ1-1; CDR3: ASSGQGANTEAF
size: NA; V: TRBV15; J: TRBJ2-2; CDR3: ATSAPRDTPGVANTGELF
size: NA; V: TRBV27; J: TRBJ2-6; CDR3: ASLPLAGVSGANVLT
size: NA; V: TRBV29-1; J: TRBJ1-5; CDR3: SVEEGTGGSNQPQH
size: NA; V: TRBV19; J: TRBJ2-5; CDR3: ASSLTGITQETQY
size: NA; V: TRBV13; J: TRBJ2-7; CDR3: ASSLQGAISYEQY
size: NA; V: TRBV5-6; J: TRBJ2-7; CDR3: ASSYGQEQY
size: NA; V: TRBV6-1; J: TRBJ2-1; CDR3: ASSLNSGGYNEQF
size: once; V: TRBV6-5; J: TRBJ2-1; CDR3: ASSYSTGGYNEQF
size: NA; V: TRBV30; J: TRBJ2-7; CDR3: AWSIIQGEAYEQY
size: NA; V: TRBV2; J: TRBJ1-2; CDR3: ASSELGTDGDGYT
size: NA; V: TRBV7-9; J: TRBJ2-7; CDR3: ASSSSKWQGIEQY
size: NA; V: TRBV11-2; J: TRBJ2-2; CDR3: ASSLQLVGAGELF
size: NA; V: TRBV7-6; J: TRBJ1-2; CDR3: ASSWAGTGAGHT
size: NA; V: TRBV30; J: TRBJ1-5; CDR3: ASQGQDNQPQH
size: once; V: TRBV6-5; J: TRBJ2-3; CDR3: TTRGPYTDTQY
size: NA; V: TRBV7-9; J: TRBJ1-4; CDR3: ASSLDGSEKLF